These T cell receptor beta chains were read from a single sample in a study of T cells after yellow fever vaccination. A single record per CDR3 protein comes from TCRdb applying MiXCR to the 5' RACE reads. The data hold about 170,000 distinct CDR3 sequences, with 5.5% to 8% observed a single time. Specimen: CD4+ T cells sorted from PBMCs, collected on the day of the first yellow fever vaccination. Receptor source: a man younger than 35 who received the YFV17D yellow fever vaccine. Each CDR3 is given with its conserved first and last residue. A D gene is named only where the DNA matches it firmly. Expanded clones are given a class, and other clones once, few, many or no size at all.

v_gene: TRBV30; j_gene: TRBJ2-1; abundance: few; d_gene: -; CDR3nt: TGTGCCTGGAGTGCCGGCCACAATGAGCAGTTCTTC; CDR3aa: CAWSAGHNEQFF
v_gene: TRBV5-1; j_gene: TRBJ2-5; abundance: -; d_gene: TRBD1; CDR3nt: TGCGCCAGCAGCTTGTATAAGGGGGCGGAGGAGACCCAGTACTTC; CDR3aa: CASSLYKGAEETQYF
v_gene: TRBV5-1; j_gene: TRBJ2-1; abundance: many; d_gene: -; CDR3nt: TGCGCCAGCAGCCCTCAAGATCCTCGTCACAATGAGCAGTTCTTC; CDR3aa: CASSPQDPRHNEQFF
v_gene: TRBV3-1; j_gene: TRBJ1-2; abundance: few; d_gene: -; CDR3nt: TGTGCCAGCAGCCAAGAAAGAGGCTACACCTTC; CDR3aa: CASSQERGYTF
v_gene: TRBV27; j_gene: TRBJ1-1; abundance: few; d_gene: TRBD1; CDR3nt: TGTGCCAGCAGACCGAACAGGGGAGAGAACACTGAAGCTTTCTTT; CDR3aa: CASRPNRGENTEAFF
v_gene: TRBV5-1; j_gene: TRBJ1-5; abundance: -; d_gene: -; CDR3nt: TGCGCCAGCAGCTTGGTGATAGCAGGGGACGAGCCCCAGCATTTT; CDR3aa: CASSLVIAGDEPQHF
v_gene: TRBV27; j_gene: TRBJ2-7; abundance: few; d_gene: TRBD2; CDR3nt: TGTGCCAGCAGTCCCGCGGGGGGGGCTCCCTACGAGCAGTACTTC; CDR3aa: CASSPAGGAPYEQYF
v_gene: TRBV12-3/TRBV12-4; j_gene: TRBJ2-7; abundance: many; d_gene: -; CDR3nt: TGTGCCAGCAGTTTTGGGGCGAGCTCCTACGAGCAGTACTTC; CDR3aa: CASSFGASSYEQYF
v_gene: TRBV2; j_gene: TRBJ1-2; abundance: many; d_gene: -; CDR3nt: TGTGCCAGCAAAAGGGATATCTATGGCTACACCTTC; CDR3aa: CASKRDIYGYTF
v_gene: TRBV5-1; j_gene: TRBJ2-1; abundance: many; d_gene: -; CDR3nt: TGCGCCAGCAGCTGGGGCCCGAATGAGCAGTTCTTC; CDR3aa: CASSWGPNEQFF
v_gene: TRBV20-1; j_gene: TRBJ2-1; abundance: many; d_gene: TRBD1; CDR3nt: TGCAGTGCTAGTTCGGGGACAGGGCATATCAATGAGCAGTTCTTC; CDR3aa: CSASSGTGHINEQFF
v_gene: TRBV27; j_gene: TRBJ2-6; abundance: many; d_gene: TRBD2; CDR3nt: TGTGCCAGCGTCGAGTGGGGAGGGAGCCTTAGCTCTGGGGCCAACGTCCTGACTTTC; CDR3aa: CASVEWGGSLSSGANVLTF
v_gene: TRBV19; j_gene: TRBJ2-5; abundance: -; d_gene: -; CDR3nt: TGTGCCAGTAACCGGGGTCGAGAAGAGACCCAGTACTTC; CDR3aa: CASNRGREETQYF
v_gene: TRBV19; j_gene: TRBJ1-5; abundance: -; d_gene: TRBD1; CDR3nt: TGTGCCAGTAGTATCCCAGCCTTGGACAGGGGACTCAATCAGCCCCAGCATTTT; CDR3aa: CASSIPALDRGLNQPQHF
v_gene: TRBV5-1; j_gene: TRBJ2-3; abundance: many; d_gene: TRBD2; CDR3nt: TGCGCCAGCAGCGGGACTAGCGCTACAGATACGCAGTATTTT; CDR3aa: CASSGTSATDTQYF
v_gene: TRBV6-2/TRBV6-3; j_gene: TRBJ1-5; abundance: few; d_gene: -; CDR3nt: TGTGCCAGCAGTTACAGCGGGGGCCTACGGAATCAGCCCCAGCATTTT; CDR3aa: CASSYSGGLRNQPQHF
v_gene: TRBV7-9; j_gene: TRBJ1-1; abundance: -; d_gene: -; CDR3nt: TGTGCCAGCAGCCAGGCGGGGAAGGGTGAAGCTTTCTTT; CDR3aa: CASSQAGKGEAFF
v_gene: TRBV4-1; j_gene: TRBJ1-1; abundance: many; d_gene: -; CDR3nt: TGCGCCAGCAGCCAAGTGGGGAACACTGAAGCTTTCTTT; CDR3aa: CASSQVGNTEAFF
v_gene: TRBV5-1; j_gene: TRBJ2-6; abundance: -; d_gene: -; CDR3nt: TGCGCCAGCAGCTTGATTGGGGTCTCTGGGGCCAACGTCCTGACTTTC; CDR3aa: CASSLIGVSGANVLTF
v_gene: TRBV6-2/TRBV6-3; j_gene: TRBJ2-5; abundance: many; d_gene: TRBD1; CDR3nt: TGTGCCAGCAGTCGGGCACAGGGGGGAGAGACCCAGTACTTC; CDR3aa: CASSRAQGGETQYF
v_gene: TRBV5-1; j_gene: TRBJ2-7; abundance: few; d_gene: -; CDR3nt: TGCGCCAGCAGCTTTCGAGGGAGCTACGAGCAGTACTTC; CDR3aa: CASSFRGSYEQYF
v_gene: TRBV5-1; j_gene: TRBJ2-3; abundance: many; d_gene: -; CDR3nt: TGCGCCAGCGGACCCAGCCCCCCTACAGATACGCAGTATTTT; CDR3aa: CASGPSPPTDTQYF
v_gene: TRBV7-2; j_gene: TRBJ2-5; abundance: many; d_gene: -; CDR3nt: TGTGCCAGCAGCTTAGCAATTTCGGAGACCCAGTACTTC; CDR3aa: CASSLAISETQYF
v_gene: TRBV10-2; j_gene: TRBJ2-3; abundance: many; d_gene: TRBD1; CDR3nt: TGCGCCAGCAGAAAAAACAGGGGGCAAGGCACAGATACGCAGTATTTT; CDR3aa: CASRKNRGQGTDTQYF
v_gene: TRBV12-3/TRBV12-4; j_gene: TRBJ1-6; abundance: many; d_gene: -; CDR3nt: TGTGCCAGCAGCGGGGGGTATTCACCCCTCCACTTT; CDR3aa: CASSGGYSPLHF
v_gene: TRBV7-9; j_gene: TRBJ1-2; abundance: -; d_gene: TRBD1; CDR3nt: TGTGCCAGCAGACCCTCAGGGGGTCGGTATGGCTACACCTTC; CDR3aa: CASRPSGGRYGYTF
v_gene: TRBV12-3/TRBV12-4; j_gene: TRBJ1-5; abundance: many; d_gene: -; CDR3nt: TGTGCCAGCAGTCCCGGAAGGCCCCAGCATTTT; CDR3aa: CASSPGRPQHF
v_gene: TRBV10-3; j_gene: TRBJ1-4; abundance: few; d_gene: TRBD1; CDR3nt: TGTGCCATCAGTGACGGGACAGGGAATGAAAAACTGTTTTTT; CDR3aa: CAISDGTGNEKLFF
v_gene: TRBV25-1; j_gene: TRBJ1-5; abundance: few; d_gene: TRBD1; CDR3nt: TGTGCCAGCAGTGAAGGGGGAGAGGGGGCGAATCAGCCCCAGCATTTT; CDR3aa: CASSEGGEGANQPQHF
v_gene: TRBV7-2; j_gene: TRBJ1-2; abundance: -; d_gene: TRBD1; CDR3nt: TGTGCCAGCAGCCAGGGGGGGGCCTACTATGGCTACACCTTC; CDR3aa: CASSQGGAYYGYTF
v_gene: TRBV20-1; j_gene: TRBJ1-2; abundance: many; d_gene: TRBD1; CDR3nt: TGCAGTGCAGCAGGGGGCTCGGGTGGCTACACCTTC; CDR3aa: CSAAGGSGGYTF
v_gene: TRBV20-1; j_gene: TRBJ2-5; abundance: few; d_gene: TRBD2; CDR3nt: TGCAGTGCTAGTCCTAGCGGCCAAGAGACCCAGTACTTC; CDR3aa: CSASPSGQETQYF
v_gene: TRBV19; j_gene: TRBJ1-2; abundance: -; d_gene: -; CDR3nt: TGTGCCAGTAGTAGTTACAGCGTGTTGAACTATGGCTACACCTTC; CDR3aa: CASSSYSVLNYGYTF
v_gene: TRBV7-2; j_gene: TRBJ2-5; abundance: few; d_gene: TRBD2; CDR3nt: TGTGCCAGCAGCCCATCGACTAGCGGGGGAGTTCAGACCCAGTACTTC; CDR3aa: CASSPSTSGGVQTQYF
v_gene: TRBV7-2; j_gene: TRBJ2-5; abundance: -; d_gene: TRBD2; CDR3nt: TGTGCCAGCAGCTTTCAGCGGGGGGGCGTTGAGACCCAGTACTTC; CDR3aa: CASSFQRGGVETQYF
v_gene: TRBV7-2; j_gene: TRBJ2-2; abundance: few; d_gene: -; CDR3nt: TGTGCCAGCAGGCAGGGGAGCACCGGGGAGCTGTTTTTT; CDR3aa: CASRQGSTGELFF
v_gene: TRBV27; j_gene: TRBJ1-4; abundance: many; d_gene: TRBD1; CDR3nt: TGTGCCAGCAGTTTCTCGGGAGGACAGGGAACTAATGAAAAACTGTTTTTT; CDR3aa: CASSFSGGQGTNEKLFF
v_gene: TRBV11-1; j_gene: TRBJ2-2; abundance: -; d_gene: -; CDR3nt: TGTGCCAGCAGCGCCCAGTTGGGGACCAGAAATAATCCGAACACCGGGGAGCTGTTTTTT; CDR3aa: CASSAQLGTRNNPNTGELFF
v_gene: TRBV7-2; j_gene: TRBJ2-3; abundance: many; d_gene: TRBD2; CDR3nt: TGTGCCAGCAGCGGCGGGGGTGATACGCAGTATTTT; CDR3aa: CASSGGGDTQYF
v_gene: TRBV7-8; j_gene: TRBJ1-1; abundance: -; d_gene: -; CDR3nt: TGTGCCAGCAGCCCCCAAGGGACGGCCGCCTCTGAAGCTTTCTTT; CDR3aa: CASSPQGTAASEAFF
v_gene: TRBV2; j_gene: TRBJ1-2; abundance: -; d_gene: -; CDR3nt: TGTGCCAGCAGGCCCAGGGCGGATCATGGCTACACCTTC; CDR3aa: CASRPRADHGYTF
v_gene: TRBV7-9; j_gene: TRBJ2-3; abundance: few; d_gene: TRBD2; CDR3nt: TGTGCCAGCACCTTAGCGGCGGGGGCAGATACGCAGTATTTT; CDR3aa: CASTLAAGADTQYF
v_gene: TRBV14; j_gene: TRBJ2-1; abundance: many; d_gene: TRBD2; CDR3nt: TGTGCCAGCAGCCAATTAGCGGGGCACAATGAGCAGTTCTTC; CDR3aa: CASSQLAGHNEQFF
v_gene: TRBV5-1; j_gene: TRBJ2-7; abundance: many; d_gene: TRBD1; CDR3nt: TGCGCCAGCAGCTCCAACAGGGGATCGGCCTACGAGCAGTACTTC; CDR3aa: CASSSNRGSAYEQYF
v_gene: TRBV6-5; j_gene: TRBJ1-2; abundance: few; d_gene: TRBD1; CDR3nt: TGTGCCAGCAGCTACCGGGACAGGGGGGGTGGCTACACCTTC; CDR3aa: CASSYRDRGGGYTF
v_gene: TRBV5-1; j_gene: TRBJ1-1; abundance: many; d_gene: TRBD1; CDR3nt: TGCGCCAGCAGCTACACAGGGGACACTGAAGCTTTCTTT; CDR3aa: CASSYTGDTEAFF
v_gene: TRBV5-1; j_gene: TRBJ2-4; abundance: many; d_gene: TRBD1; CDR3nt: TGCGCCAGCAGCGTGGGACAGGCCAAAAACATTCAGTACTTC; CDR3aa: CASSVGQAKNIQYF